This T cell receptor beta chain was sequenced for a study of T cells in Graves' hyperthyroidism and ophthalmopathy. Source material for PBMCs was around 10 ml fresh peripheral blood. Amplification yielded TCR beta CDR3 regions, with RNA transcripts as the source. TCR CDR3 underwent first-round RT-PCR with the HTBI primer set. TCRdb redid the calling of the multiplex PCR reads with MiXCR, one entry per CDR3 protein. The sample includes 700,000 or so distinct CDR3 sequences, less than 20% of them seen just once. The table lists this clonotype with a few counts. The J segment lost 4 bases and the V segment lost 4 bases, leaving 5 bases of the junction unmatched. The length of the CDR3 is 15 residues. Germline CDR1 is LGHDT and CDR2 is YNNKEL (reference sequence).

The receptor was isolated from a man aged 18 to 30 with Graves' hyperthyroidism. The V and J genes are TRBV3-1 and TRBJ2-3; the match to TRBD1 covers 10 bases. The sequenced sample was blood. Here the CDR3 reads CASSPRDRGSDTQYF. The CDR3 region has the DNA TGTGCCAGCAGCCCGAGGGACAGGGGATCAGATACGCAGTATTTT.